The rows below give T cell receptor beta chains drawn from one sample of a study of blood T cell repertoires in COVID-19. TCRdb's table, derived via immunoSEQ multiplex PCR, lists solely in-frame clones and lacks some. In the table there are some 96,000 clones, roughly 85% of which are singletons. The sequencing sample was made of peripheral blood. The receptors here all came from an older man with active or convalescent COVID-19. CDR3s include the opening cysteine and the closing phenylalanine or tryptophan. The D gene is left open where the match is weak. A row's size may be missing; if present it is once, few, many or a size class.

CDR3: CSVSQGVGPYEQYF; DNA: TGCAGCGTTTCCCAGGGGGTTGGGCCCTACGAGCAGTACTTC; J: TRBJ2-7; length: 14; V: TRBV29-1; size: .; D: TRBD1
CDR3: CASSGQRQETQYF; DNA: TGTGCCAGCAGTGGACAGCGACAAGAGACCCAGTACTTC; J: TRBJ2-5; length: 13; V: TRBV2; size: .; D: .
CDR3: CAWSAGTGGRSYNSPLHF; DNA: TGTGCCTGGAGCGCCGGGACAGGGGGCAGATCCTATAATTCACCCCTCCACTTT; J: TRBJ1-6; length: 18; V: TRBV30; size: .; D: TRBD1
CDR3: CATAGSSTANYGYTF; DNA: TGTGCCACCGCAGGTTCCAGTACTGCTAACTATGGCTACACCTTC; J: TRBJ1-2; length: 15; V: TRBV7-9; size: medium-sized; D: .
CDR3: CASSLDNSGNTIYF; DNA: TGCGCCAGCAGCTTGGACAACTCTGGAAACACCATATATTTT; J: TRBJ1-3; length: 14; V: TRBV5-1; size: .; D: .
CDR3: CASSPLSGDGNSPLHF; DNA: TGTGCCAGCTCACCACTATCCGGGGATGGGAATTCACCCCTCCACTTT; J: TRBJ1-6; length: 16; V: TRBV18; size: .; D: .
CDR3: CASSIGSPNPNTGELFF; DNA: TGTGCCAGTAGTATTGGCTCTCCAAATCCGAACACCGGGGAGCTGTTTTTT; J: TRBJ2-2; length: 17; V: TRBV19; size: few; D: .
CDR3: CASSILAVDTEAFF; DNA: TGTGCCAGTAGTATCCTAGCGGTCGACACTGAAGCTTTCTTT; J: TRBJ1-1; length: 14; V: TRBV19; size: .; D: .
CDR3: CASSEQDRVFYEQYF; DNA: TGCGCCAGCAGTGAGCAGGACAGGGTGTTCTACGAGCAGTACTTC; J: TRBJ2-7; length: 15; V: TRBV10-1; size: .; D: TRBD1
CDR3: CASSLEAREQYF; DNA: TGTGCCAGCAGCTTGGAAGCTCGCGAGCAGTACTTC; J: TRBJ2-7; length: 12; V: TRBV5-4; size: .; D: .
CDR3: CASTPTPGGVAEAFF; DNA: TGTGCCAGTACCCCTACGCCGGGGGGGGTCGCTGAAGCTTTCTTT; J: TRBJ1-1; length: 15; V: TRBV19; size: .; D: .
CDR3: CASSGDRANYGYTF; DNA: TGTGCCAGCTCGGGGGACAGGGCCAACTATGGCTACACCTTC; J: TRBJ1-2; length: 14; V: TRBV18; size: .; D: TRBD1
CDR3: CASSEGSLSGYGYTF; DNA: TGCGCCAGCAGTGAGGGCTCCCTAAGCGGGTATGGCTACACCTTC; J: TRBJ1-2; length: 15; V: TRBV10-2; size: .; D: .
CDR3: CASSLTDATSGYTF; DNA: TGCGCCAGCAGCCTAACGGACGCGACTAGTGGCTACACCTTC; J: TRBJ1-2; length: 14; V: TRBV4-3; size: .; D: .
CDR3: CASSTWAPGEQYF; DNA: TGTGCCAGCAGTACATGGGCCCCAGGTGAGCAGTACTTC; J: TRBJ2-7; length: 13; V: TRBV5-5; size: .; D: .
CDR3: CASSLVGQGTGELFF; DNA: TGTGCCAGCAGTTTAGTGGGACAGGGGACCGGGGAGCTGTTTTTT; J: TRBJ2-2; length: 15; V: TRBV28; size: .; D: TRBD1
CDR3: CATLSGQRNEQYF; DNA: TGTGCCACCCTATCAGGGCAGAGGAACGAGCAGTACTTC; J: TRBJ2-7; length: 13; V: TRBV28; size: .; D: .
CDR3: CASTRDLNFHEQYF; DNA: TGTGCCAGCACCCGGGACTTGAACTTTCACGAGCAGTACTTC; J: TRBJ2-7; length: 14; V: TRBV11-2; size: .; D: .
CDR3: CASSLGDGVGGNTIYF; DNA: TGTGCCAGCAGCTTGGGCGACGGGGTCGGGGGAAACACCATATATTTT; J: TRBJ1-3; length: 16; V: TRBV5-4; size: .; D: .
CDR3: CASSQVGRGSTEAFF; DNA: TGTGCCAGCAGCCAAGTGGGCAGGGGAAGCACTGAAGCTTTCTTT; J: TRBJ1-1; length: 15; V: TRBV3-1/TRBV3-2; size: .; D: .
CDR3: CASRSDTGSAGYGYTF; DNA: TGTGCCAGCAGGTCTGATACAGGGTCAGCCGGCTATGGCTACACCTTC; J: TRBJ1-2; length: 16; V: TRBV7-9; size: few; D: .
CDR3: CASSVDPSGEDGYTF; DNA: TGTGCCAGCAGCGTAGATCCTTCGGGAGAGGATGGCTACACCTTC; J: TRBJ1-2; length: 15; V: TRBV9; size: .; D: .
CDR3: CASSPRGQATDTQYF; DNA: TGTGCCAGTAGTCCCAGGGGACAGGCCACAGATACGCAGTATTTT; J: TRBJ2-3; length: 15; V: TRBV19; size: .; D: TRBD1
CDR3: CASSEFSGEAGELFF; DNA: TGTGCCAGCAGTGAATTTAGCGGGGAAGCCGGGGAGCTGTTTTTT; J: TRBJ2-2; length: 15; V: TRBV6-1; size: .; D: TRBD2
CDR3: CASSHVLAKNIQYF; DNA: TGTGCCAGCAGCCACGTACTAGCCAAAAACATTCAGTACTTC; J: TRBJ2-4; length: 14; V: TRBV9; size: .; D: .
CDR3: CASSLRGYEQYF; DNA: TGTGCCAGCAGCTTGAGGGGCTACGAGCAGTACTTC; J: TRBJ2-7; length: 12; V: TRBV5-6; size: .; D: .
CDR3: CASSLRDYTDTQYF; DNA: TGTGCCAGTAGTCTCAGGGACTACACAGATACGCAGTATTTT; J: TRBJ2-3; length: 14; V: TRBV19; size: .; D: TRBD2
CDR3: CATSDWTQGYTF; DNA: TGTGCCACCAGTGATTGGACTCAGGGCTACACCTTC; J: TRBJ1-2; length: 12; V: TRBV24-1; size: .; D: .
CDR3: CASSFGTGVMVF; DNA: TGTGCCAGCAGTTTTGGGACAGGGGTAATGGTCTTC; J: TRBJ2-1; length: 12; V: TRBV27; size: .; D: TRBD1
CDR3: CASSVTGAGANVLTF; DNA: TGCGCCAGCAGCGTCACAGGGGCTGGGGCCAACGTCCTGACTTTC; J: TRBJ2-6; length: 15; V: TRBV5-1; size: .; D: TRBD1
CDR3: CASSHRAGPYNSPLHF; DNA: TGTGCCAGCAGCCACAGGGCCGGCCCCTACAATTCACCCCTCCACTTT; J: TRBJ1-6; length: 16; V: TRBV3-1/TRBV3-2; size: .; D: .
CDR3: CASSLNRASSYNEQFF; DNA: TGTGCCAGCAGCCTTAACAGGGCGAGCTCCTACAATGAGCAGTTCTTC; J: TRBJ2-1; length: 16; V: TRBV7-9; size: .; D: .
CDR3: CASSPSTDYSGNTIYF; DNA: TGTGCCAGCAGCCCCTCGACAGATTACTCTGGAAACACCATATATTTT; J: TRBJ1-3; length: 16; V: TRBV5-4; size: few; D: .
CDR3: CASSIEQGNQPQHF; DNA: TGTGCCAGTAGTATAGAACAGGGCAATCAGCCCCAGCATTTT; J: TRBJ1-5; length: 14; V: TRBV19; size: .; D: .
CDR3: CASSPDRDSGNTIYF; DNA: TGTGCCAGCAGCCCGGACAGGGACTCGGGAAACACCATATATTTT; J: TRBJ1-3; length: 15; V: TRBV4-2; size: .; D: TRBD1
CDR3: CASSLEVAQETQYF; DNA: TGTGCCAGCAGCTTGGAGGTAGCGCAAGAGACCCAGTACTTC; J: TRBJ2-5; length: 14; V: TRBV5-4; size: .; D: .
CDR3: CATSGGQGGNQPQHF; DNA: TGTGCCACCAGTGGGGGACAGGGGGGCAATCAGCCCCAGCATTTT; J: TRBJ1-5; length: 15; V: TRBV24-1; size: .; D: TRBD1
CDR3: CASSIDLSPLHF; DNA: TGTGCCAGTAGTATAGACCTATCACCCCTCCACTTT; J: TRBJ1-6; length: 12; V: TRBV19; size: once; D: .
CDR3: CASSYLDTQRNTIYF; DNA: TGTGCCAGCAGCTATCTGGACACGCAGAGAAACACCATATATTTT; J: TRBJ1-3; length: 15; V: TRBV6-6; size: .; D: .
CDR3: CASSIRTVSYEQYF; DNA: TGTGCCAGCAGCATCCGGACAGTTTCCTACGAGCAGTACTTC; J: TRBJ2-7; length: 14; V: TRBV5-6; size: once; D: .
CDR3: CATGQDLTGELFF; DNA: TGTGCCACAGGACAGGATTTAACCGGGGAGCTGTTTTTT; J: TRBJ2-2; length: 13; V: TRBV24-1; size: .; D: TRBD1
CDR3: CASRSPGQGSPGELFF; DNA: TGTGCCAGCAGATCACCGGGACAGGGCAGCCCCGGGGAGCTGTTTTTT; J: TRBJ2-2; length: 16; V: TRBV28; size: .; D: TRBD1
CDR3: CASSREGLNEQFF; DNA: TGTGCCAGCTCTCGGGAGGGTCTAAATGAGCAGTTCTTC; J: TRBJ2-1; length: 13; V: TRBV12-3/TRBV12-4; size: few; D: TRBD2
CDR3: CASSEDLWTGIYGYTF; DNA: TGTGCCAGCAGTGAAGATTTGTGGACAGGGATTTATGGCTACACCTTC; J: TRBJ1-2; length: 16; V: TRBV6-1; size: .; D: TRBD1
CDR3: CACMYRAQGTEAFF; DNA: TGTGCCTGTATGTACAGGGCCCAAGGGACTGAAGCTTTCTTT; J: TRBJ1-1; length: 14; V: TRBV2; size: .; D: .
CDR3: CASSPAPLAGGRDTQYF; DNA: TGCGCCAGCAGCCCAGCCCCCCTAGCGGGGGGGCGGGATACGCAGTATTTT; J: TRBJ2-3; length: 17; V: TRBV4-1; size: .; D: TRBD2
CDR3: CASSQGRTEMNYGYTF; DNA: TGCGCCAGCAGCCAAGGCCGGACAGAGATGAACTATGGCTACACCTTC; J: TRBJ1-2; length: 16; V: TRBV4-3; size: .; D: .
CDR3: CASSDHSKGQGMQVEQFF; DNA: TGTGCCAGCAGCGACCACTCCAAGGGACAGGGGATGCAGGTTGAGCAGTTCTTC; J: TRBJ2-1; length: 18; V: TRBV7-9; size: .; D: TRBD1
CDR3: CASSQHDRGLAGELFF; DNA: TGTGCCAGCAGCCAACATGACAGGGGTTTGGCCGGGGAGCTGTTTTTT; J: TRBJ2-2; length: 16; V: TRBV4-2; size: .; D: TRBD1
CDR3: CASSQGLAGNEQFF; DNA: TGTGCCAGCAGCCAGGGACTAGCGGGCAATGAGCAGTTCTTC; J: TRBJ2-1; length: 14; V: TRBV7-2; size: .; D: TRBD2
CDR3: CASSLGLAGYTGELFF; DNA: TGTGCCAGCAGTTTGGGACTAGCGGGGTACACCGGGGAGCTGTTTTTT; J: TRBJ2-2; length: 16; V: TRBV6-5; size: .; D: TRBD2
CDR3: CASAPLAGLSSYEQYF; DNA: TGTGCCAGCGCCCCGCTCGCGGGGTTGAGCTCCTACGAGCAGTACTTC; J: TRBJ2-7; length: 16; V: TRBV7-6; size: .; D: .
CDR3: CTSSHPTTSLLDEQFF; DNA: TGCACCAGCAGCCACCCTACGACTAGTCTATTGGATGAGCAGTTCTTC; J: TRBJ2-1; length: 16; V: TRBV1; size: .; D: .